The 21 T cell receptor beta chains in this list originate from one sample, sequenced in a study of immune cell composition in non-small cell lung cancer. The method was immunoSEQ multiplex PCR; TCRdb's version includes in-frame clones alone and lacks a portion of them. The table includes about 2,200 clones, more than 70% detected once. What was sequenced was lung tumor tissue. These receptors came from a human donor with non-small cell lung cancer.

This CDR3 reads CASSLVGAYEQYF. The CDR3 bases are TGTGCCAGCAGCTTAGTGGGGGCGTACGAGCAGTACTTC. The rearrangement joins TRBV7-2 to TRBJ2-7; tentatively, D is TRBD1 (6 bases). Germline CDR1 SGHTA, CDR2 FQGNSA. This CDR3 contains 13 residues. V gave up 1 base and J gave up 4 bases, with 8 bases separating them.

The rearrangement links TRBV11-2 to TRBJ2-7; maybe TRBD1 (5 bases). Trimming stripped 2 bases from V and 3 bases from J, with 5 bases between. This CDR3 is built from 12 residues. Looked up from germline, CDR1 is SGHAT and CDR2 is FQNNGV. CDR3 loop: CASSLQGYEQYF. The CDR3 nucleotides are TGTGCCAGCAGCTTACAGGGCTACGAGCAGTACTTC.

This chain uses TRBV30 with TRBJ2-5, with 9 bases that match TRBD1. Per germline, CDR1 GTSNPN and CDR2 SVGIG (reference sequence). J gave up 5 bases and V 0 bases, and 7 bases lay outside the gene matches. This CDR3 has 15 residues. CDR3: CAWSVQTGGFETQYF. In nucleotides, the CDR3 is TGTGCCTGGAGTGTACAGACAGGGGGGTTTGAGACCCAGTACTTC.

The J gene is TRBJ1-1, the V gene TRBV6-6; perhaps TRBD1 as D (5 bases). The V gene lost 8 bases and the J gene lost 7 bases, with 14 bases spanning the gap. Germline values: CDR1 MNHNY, CDR2 SVGAGI (reference sequence). This CDR3 region has 12 residues. As DNA, the CDR3 is TGTGCCAGCCGCTTAGGGGAGGTTGAAGCTTTCTTT. Translating gives CASRLGEVEAFF.

The J gene is TRBJ2-7, the V gene TRBV4-2; weak D call: TRBD1 (7 bases). V was clipped by 4 bases and J by 3 bases, with 19 bases between them. Germline lookup yields CDR1 LGHNA and CDR2 YNFKEQ. The CDR3 extends over 16 amino acids. The DNA of the CDR3 is TGTGCCAGCAGCCCCGGACTACAGGGGTCGGTCTACGAGCAGTACTTC. Translated: CASSPGLQGSVYEQYF.

Points on this clone: The junction departs from germline at one end; a sequencing error may be responsible. The V and J genes are TRBV7-7 and TRBJ2-7, with a weak D call TRBD2 (6 bases). The CDR3 totals 13 residues. Looked up from germline, CDR1 is SSHAT and CDR2 is FNYEAQ (reference sequence). CDR3 nucleotide sequence: TGTGCTAGCAGCCCCGTAGGAGGGTACGAGCAGTACTTC. Protein sequence: CASSPVGGYEQYF.

The sample holds a few counts of this clone. V is TRBV6-6 and J is TRBJ2-5; D might be TRBD2 (5 bases). Germline V lookup: CDR1 MNHNY, CDR2 SVGAGI (reference sequence). The ends were cut back, 2 bases at V and 5 bases at J, with 12 bases in the middle. The CDR3 spans 14 residues. The CDR3 sequence is CASSYPSHGETQYF. The DNA of the CDR3 is TGTGCCAGCAGTTACCCTAGCCATGGGGAGACCCAGTACTTC.

This chain joins TRBV19 and TRBJ2-7; TRBD2 is a possible D gene (5 bases). The CDR3 covers 14 residues. V was clipped by 1 base and J by 3 bases, with 10 bases between them. Germline CDR1 and CDR2: LNHDA and SQIVND (reference sequence). CDR3 loop: CASSIGPGNYEQYF. For the CDR3, the DNA is TGTGCCAGTAGTATAGGACCGGGGAACTACGAGCAGTACTTC.

This clone was observed a single time. The CDR3 protein is CASSQDSGQGAYEQYF. CDR3 DNA sequence: TGTGCCAGCAGCCAAGATTCAGGACAGGGGGCCTACGAGCAGTACTTC. The chain links TRBV14 to TRBJ2-7; the match to TRBD1 covers 10 bases. V lost 0 bases, J lost 2 bases, and 4 bases stayed unmatched. Germline V CDR1 and CDR2: SGHDN, FVKESK. The CDR3 runs to 16 residues.

The V gene is TRBV5-6, the J gene TRBJ1-2, with TRBD1 as a possible D gene (5 bases). CDR1 and CDR2 from the germline V gene are SGHDT and YYEEEE. Trimming left V 0 bases short and J 5 bases short, with 11 bases between. The CDR3 totals 14 residues. The CDR3 sequence is CASSLVQGPYGYTF. The CDR3 coding sequence is TGTGCCAGCAGCTTGGTCCAGGGCCCTTATGGCTACACCTTC.

The V call is TRBV7-2, the J call TRBJ1-1; D perhaps matches TRBD1 (6 bases). V lost 8 bases to trimming and J lost 1 base, with 11 bases between them. The CDR3 has 13 amino acids. Germline CDR1 and CDR2: SGHTA and FQGNSA. The CDR3 coding sequence is TGTGCCAGCTCCCAGACAGGGAACACTGAAGCTTTCTTT. Translated, it gives CASSQTGNTEAFF.

This clone has just a few counts. This chain's CDR3 is CASRTTSGTYEQYF. Written as DNA, the CDR3 is TGTGCCAGTAGGACCACTAGCGGGACATACGAGCAGTACTTC. This chain joins TRBV19 and TRBJ2-7; 10 bases fit TRBD2. From germline, CDR1 is LNHDA and CDR2 SQIVND (reference sequence). There are 14 residues in the CDR3. Losses at the gene ends were 6 bases for V and 4 bases for J; bases not matched to a gene: 6.

V is TRBV19 and J is TRBJ1-5; 9 bases are a match to TRBD1. The CDR3 sequence is 14 residues long. Germline V gene data show CDR1 as LNHDA and CDR2 as SQIVND (reference sequence). Trimming took 5 bases from V and 7 from J; bases not matched to a gene: 6. The CDR3, as DNA: TGTGCCAGTAGTCAAACAGGGGGCGGGCAGCCCCAGCATTTT. Its protein product is CASSQTGGGQPQHF.

This chain joins TRBV11-2 and TRBJ1-5, with D perhaps TRBD1 (5 bases). Between the trimmed V and J ends, which lost 5 bases and 3 bases, there was a span of 11 bases. The V gene's germline CDR1 is SGHAT and CDR2 FQNNGV. The CDR3 is 14 amino acids. CDR3 region: CASSLTGPNQPQHF. CDR3 in DNA: TGTGCCAGCAGCCTAACAGGCCCCAATCAGCCCCAGCATTTT.

The chain employs TRBV19 and TRBJ2-3; TRBD1 matches 8 bases. The CDR3 is made up of 13 amino acids. V shed 8 bases and J 9 bases; nucleotides not matched to a gene: 10. Looked up from germline, CDR1 is LNHDA and CDR2 is SQIVND (reference sequence). The CDR3 protein is CASSSDRVGTQYF. In DNA form, the CDR3 reads TGTGCCAGTTCTTCGGACAGGGTTGGAACGCAGTATTTT.

The V call is TRBV6-9, the J call TRBJ2-7; D may be TRBD1 (6 bases). Germline lookup yields CDR1 MNHGY and CDR2 SVAAGI. V shed 2 bases and J shed 5 bases, with 16 bases lying between them. The CDR3 extends over 15 amino acids. CDR3 sequence reads: CASSYQGLTLNEQYF. CDR3 bases: TGTGCCAGCAGTTATCAGGGGCTCACCCTCAACGAGCAGTACTTC.

This chain links TRBV6-5 with TRBJ1-1; D possibly corresponds to TRBD1 (6 bases). Trimming shortened V by 4 bases and J by 4 bases, and 16 bases separated the two germline ends. The CDR3 runs 15 residues. Germline V gene sequence: CDR1 MNHEY, CDR2 SVGAGI. The CDR3 DNA reads TGTGCCAGCAGTTGGGACAATTTAGGTTCCACTGAAGCTTTCTTT. It codes for CASSWDNLGSTEAFF.

This clone was seen just once. The rearrangement uses TRBV18 and TRBJ1-1, with 7 bases fitting TRBD1. Germline-derived CDR1 and CDR2 are KGHSH and LQKENI. The V and J ends lost 3 bases and 9 bases, in that order; junction bases with no gene match: 4. This CDR3 has 12 amino acids. CDR3 sequence (DNA): TGTGCCAGCTCACCCGACAGGGTTAAAGCTTTCTTT. Translating it yields CASSPDRVKAFF.

The V and J genes are TRBV19 and TRBJ2-5; a weak D match, TRBD2 (5 bases). The V and J ends lost 2 bases and 11 bases respectively, with 21 bases between them. The CDR3 consists of 15 residues. CDR1 is LNHDA, CDR2 SQIVND, per germline (reference sequence). The CDR3 loop is CASSIIGVTGGEQYF. As DNA, the CDR3 is TGTGCCAGTAGTATAATAGGTGTCACCGGAGGAGAGCAGTACTTC.

In this sample, this clone turned up a few times. Written as DNA, the CDR3 is TGCGCCAGCAGTTTACTAGCGGGAGAACACGAGCAGTACTTC. Protein sequence: CASSLLAGEHEQYF. The chain combines TRBV10-2 with TRBJ2-7; TRBD2 matches at 11 bases. The CDR3 consists of 14 residues. Germline V CDR1 and CDR2: WSHSY, SAAADI. Trimming removed 5 bases from V and 5 bases from J; junction bases left unmatched: 5.

This chain joins TRBV5-6 and TRBJ2-3; 9 bases are a match to TRBD1. There are 17 residues in the CDR3. Germline assignment: CDR1 SGHDT and CDR2 YYEEEE. The V and J ends lost 0 bases and 5 bases, in that order; junction bases with no gene match: 10. The CDR3 sequence is CASSLAGQGYEGDTQYF. The CDR3 coding sequence is TGTGCCAGCAGCTTGGCTGGACAGGGGTATGAAGGAGATACGCAGTATTTT.